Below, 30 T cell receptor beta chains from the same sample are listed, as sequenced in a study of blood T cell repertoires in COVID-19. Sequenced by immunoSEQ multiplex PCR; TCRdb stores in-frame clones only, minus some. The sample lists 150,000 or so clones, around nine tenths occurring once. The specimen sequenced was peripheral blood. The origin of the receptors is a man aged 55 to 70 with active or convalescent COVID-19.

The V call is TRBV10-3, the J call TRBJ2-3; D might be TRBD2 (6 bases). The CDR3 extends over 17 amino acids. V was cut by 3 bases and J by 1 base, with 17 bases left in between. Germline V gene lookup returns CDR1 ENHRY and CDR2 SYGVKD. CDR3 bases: TGTGCCATCAGTGAAAATCTAGCGACCCGGGGCACAGATACGCAGTATTTT. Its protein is CAISENLATRGTDTQYF.

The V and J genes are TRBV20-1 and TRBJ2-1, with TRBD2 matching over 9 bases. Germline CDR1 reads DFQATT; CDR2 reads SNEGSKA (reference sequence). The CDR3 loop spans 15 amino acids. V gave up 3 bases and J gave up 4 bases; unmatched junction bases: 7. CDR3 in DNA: TGCAGTGCTAGTAAAAGCGGGGGGCGGTACAATGAGCAGTTCTTC. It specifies CSASKSGGRYNEQFF.

CDR3 in DNA: TGTGCCAGCAGGGGGGAGGGGTTCTCGGAGTTCTTC. Translated: CASRGEGFSEFF. The rearrangement links TRBV12-3 or TRBV12-4 to TRBJ2-1; TRBD2 matches at 7 bases. With 6 bases clipped from V and 14 bases from J, the junction kept 10 bases outside the gene matches. This CDR3 is built from 12 residues.

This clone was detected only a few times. For the CDR3, the DNA is TGTGCCAGCAGTTCAGAGACAGGGTCAGGGAACATTCAGTACTTC. Translated, it gives CASSSETGSGNIQYF. The rearrangement links TRBV6-5 to TRBJ2-4, with TRBD1 matching over 7 bases. The CDR3 spans 15 residues. J gave up 7 bases and V 4 bases, and 10 bases lay outside the gene matches. Germline-derived CDR1 and CDR2 are MNHEY and SVGAGI.

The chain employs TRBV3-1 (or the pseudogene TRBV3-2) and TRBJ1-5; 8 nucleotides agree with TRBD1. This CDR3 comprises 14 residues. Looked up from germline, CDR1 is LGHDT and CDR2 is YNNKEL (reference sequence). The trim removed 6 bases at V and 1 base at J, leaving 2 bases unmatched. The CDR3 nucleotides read TGTGCCAGCAGTACAGGGGGAAGCAATCAGCCCCAGCATTTT. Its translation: CASSTGGSNQPQHF.

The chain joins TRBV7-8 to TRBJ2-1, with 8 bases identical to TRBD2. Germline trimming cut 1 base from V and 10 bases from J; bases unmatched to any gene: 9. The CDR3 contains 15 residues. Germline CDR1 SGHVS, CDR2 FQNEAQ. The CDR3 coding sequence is TGTGCCAGCAGCTTAGGTGCCCTAGCGGGTCGAGAGCAGTTCTTC. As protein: CASSLGALAGREQFF.

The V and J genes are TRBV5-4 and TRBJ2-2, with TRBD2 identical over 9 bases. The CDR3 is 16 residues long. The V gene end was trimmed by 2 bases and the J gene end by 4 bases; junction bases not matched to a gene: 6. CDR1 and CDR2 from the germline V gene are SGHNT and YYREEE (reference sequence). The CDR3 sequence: CASSFGWRGGTGELFF. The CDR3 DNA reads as TGTGCCAGCAGCTTCGGTTGGCGGGGGGGCACCGGGGAGCTGTTTTTT.

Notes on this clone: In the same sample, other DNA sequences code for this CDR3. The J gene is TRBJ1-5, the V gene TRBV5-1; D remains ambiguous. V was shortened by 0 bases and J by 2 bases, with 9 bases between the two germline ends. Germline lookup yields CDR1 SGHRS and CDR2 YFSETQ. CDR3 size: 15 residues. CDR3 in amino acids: CASSLDGVGNQPQHF. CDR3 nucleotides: TGCGCCAGCAGCTTGGACGGGGTGGGCAATCAGCCCCAGCATTTT.

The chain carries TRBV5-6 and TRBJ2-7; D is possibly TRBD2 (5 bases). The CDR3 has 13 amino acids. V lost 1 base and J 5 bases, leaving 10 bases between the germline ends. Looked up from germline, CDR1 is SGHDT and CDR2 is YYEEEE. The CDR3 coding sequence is TGTGCCAGCAGCTTGCGAGGACTCAACGAGCAGTACTTC. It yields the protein CASSLRGLNEQYF.

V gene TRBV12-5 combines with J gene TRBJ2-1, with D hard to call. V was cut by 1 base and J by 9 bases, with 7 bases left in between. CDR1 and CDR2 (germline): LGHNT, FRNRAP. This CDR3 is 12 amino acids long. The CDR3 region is CASGLGLTEQFF. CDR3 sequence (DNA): TGTGCTAGTGGTTTGGGTCTAACTGAGCAGTTCTTC.

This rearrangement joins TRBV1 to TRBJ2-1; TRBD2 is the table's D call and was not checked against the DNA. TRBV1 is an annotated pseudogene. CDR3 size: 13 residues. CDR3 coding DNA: TGCACCAGCAGCCCTCGGAGGGTCGATGAGCAGTTCTTC. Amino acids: CTSSPRRVDEQFF.

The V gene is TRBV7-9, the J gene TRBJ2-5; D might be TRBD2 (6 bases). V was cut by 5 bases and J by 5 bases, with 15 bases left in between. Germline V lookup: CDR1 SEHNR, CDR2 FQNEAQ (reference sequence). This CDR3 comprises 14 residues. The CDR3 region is CASSPRRAEETQYF. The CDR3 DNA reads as TGTGCCAGCAGCCCCCGGAGGGCCGAGGAGACCCAGTACTTC.

CDR3 DNA: TGTGCCAGCTCATCGGAGATAAGCAATCAGCCCCAGCATTTT. It yields the protein CASSSEISNQPQHF. This chain connects TRBV18 to TRBJ1-5; no reliable D call. Trimming shortened V by 5 bases and J by 1 base, and 9 bases separated the two germline ends. This CDR3 contains 14 residues. The germline gives CDR1 KGHSH, CDR2 LQKENI.

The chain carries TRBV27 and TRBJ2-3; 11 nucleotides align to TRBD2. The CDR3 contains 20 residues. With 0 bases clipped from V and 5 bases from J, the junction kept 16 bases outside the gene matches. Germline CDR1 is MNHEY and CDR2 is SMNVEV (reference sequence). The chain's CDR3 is CASSLSPSLAGGDSRDTQYF. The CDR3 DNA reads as TGTGCCAGCAGTTTATCCCCCTCTCTAGCGGGAGGAGACTCGCGAGATACGCAGTATTTT.

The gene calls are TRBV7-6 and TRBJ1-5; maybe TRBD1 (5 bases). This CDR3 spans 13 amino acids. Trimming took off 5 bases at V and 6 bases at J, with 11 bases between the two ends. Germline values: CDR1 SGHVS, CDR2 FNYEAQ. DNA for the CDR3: TGTGCCAGCAGCACAGGTTTTGGTCAGCCCCAGCATTTT. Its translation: CASSTGFGQPQHF. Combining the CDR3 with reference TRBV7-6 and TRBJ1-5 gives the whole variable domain GAGVSQSPRYKVTKRGQDVALRCDPISGHVSLYWYRQALGQGPEFLTYFNYEAQQDKSGLPNDRFSAERPEGSISTLTIQRTEQRDSAMYRCASSTGFGQPQHFGDGTRLSIL.

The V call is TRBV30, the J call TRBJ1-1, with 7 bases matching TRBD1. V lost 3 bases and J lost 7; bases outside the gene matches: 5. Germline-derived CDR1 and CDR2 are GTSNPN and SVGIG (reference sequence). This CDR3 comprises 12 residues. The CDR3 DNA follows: TGTGCCTGGAGGGGGACAGCTTTTGAAGCTTTCTTT. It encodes CAWRGTAFEAFF. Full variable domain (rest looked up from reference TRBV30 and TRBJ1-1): SQTIHQWPATLVQPVGSPLSLECTVEGTSNPNLYWYRQAAGRGLQLLFYSVGIGQISSEVPQNLSASRPQDRQFILSSKKLLLSDSGFYLCAWRGTAFEAFFGQGTRLTVV.

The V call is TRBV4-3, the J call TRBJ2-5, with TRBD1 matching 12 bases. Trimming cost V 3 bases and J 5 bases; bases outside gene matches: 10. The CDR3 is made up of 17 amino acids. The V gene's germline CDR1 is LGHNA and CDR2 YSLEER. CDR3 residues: CASSQSPGQGAGETQYF. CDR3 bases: TGCGCCAGCAGCCAGTCACCGGGACAGGGGGCGGGGGAGACCCAGTACTTC.

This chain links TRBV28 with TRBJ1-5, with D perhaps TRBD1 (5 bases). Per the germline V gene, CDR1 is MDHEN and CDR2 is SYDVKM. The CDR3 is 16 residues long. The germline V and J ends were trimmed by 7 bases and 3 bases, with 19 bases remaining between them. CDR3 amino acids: CASILTMGGTNQPQHF. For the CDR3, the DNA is TGTGCCAGCATCCTAACGATGGGGGGGACCAATCAGCCCCAGCATTTT.

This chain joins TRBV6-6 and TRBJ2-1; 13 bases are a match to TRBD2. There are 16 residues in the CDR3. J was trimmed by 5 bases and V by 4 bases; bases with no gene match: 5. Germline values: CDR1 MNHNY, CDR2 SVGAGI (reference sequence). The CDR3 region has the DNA TGTGCCAGCAGTTTCGGACTAGCGGGAGAGGACAATGAGCAGTTCTTC. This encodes CASSFGLAGEDNEQFF.

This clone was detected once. As DNA, the CDR3 is TGTGCCAGCAGTCGGACGACAGGACAAAGACCCTACGAGCAGTACTTC. Translating gives CASSRTTGQRPYEQYF. The V and J genes are TRBV6-2 or TRBV6-3 and TRBJ2-7, with D possibly TRBD1 on 6 matching bases. CDR3 length: 16 residues. The germline V gene has CDR1 MNHEY and CDR2 SVGEGT. The V end was cut by 5 bases, the J end by 2 bases, with 19 bases between.

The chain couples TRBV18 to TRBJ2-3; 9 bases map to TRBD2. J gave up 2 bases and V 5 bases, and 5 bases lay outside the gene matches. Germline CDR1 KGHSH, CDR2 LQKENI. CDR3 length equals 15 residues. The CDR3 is CASSGLAGVTDTQYF. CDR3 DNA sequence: TGTGCCAGCTCAGGTTTAGCGGGAGTCACAGATACGCAGTATTTT. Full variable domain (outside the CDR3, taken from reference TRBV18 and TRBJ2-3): NAGVMQNPRHLVRRRGQEARLRCSPMKGHSHVYWYRQLPEEGLKFMVYLQKENIIDESGMPKERFSAEFPKEGPSILRIQQVVRGDSAAYFCASSGLAGVTDTQYFGPGTRLTVL.

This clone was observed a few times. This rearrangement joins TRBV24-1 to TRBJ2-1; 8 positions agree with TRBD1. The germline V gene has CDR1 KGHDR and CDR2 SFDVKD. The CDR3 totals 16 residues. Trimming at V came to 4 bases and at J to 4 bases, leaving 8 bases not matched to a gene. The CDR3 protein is CATSDQGARGYNEQFF. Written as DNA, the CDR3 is TGTGCCACCAGTGACCAGGGGGCTAGGGGATACAATGAGCAGTTCTTC.

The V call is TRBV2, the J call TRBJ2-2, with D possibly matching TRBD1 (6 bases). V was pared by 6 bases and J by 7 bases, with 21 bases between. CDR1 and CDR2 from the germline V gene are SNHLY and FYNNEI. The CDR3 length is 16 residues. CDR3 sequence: CASSQARTAAVGELFF. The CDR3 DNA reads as TGTGCCAGCAGCCAGGCTAGGACAGCCGCAGTCGGGGAGCTGTTTTTT.

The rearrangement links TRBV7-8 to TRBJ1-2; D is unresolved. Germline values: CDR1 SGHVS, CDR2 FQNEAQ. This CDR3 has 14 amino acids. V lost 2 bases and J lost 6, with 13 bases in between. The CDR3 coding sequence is TGTGCCAGCAGCTTAATCCCGGGAGCGGATGGCTACACCTTC. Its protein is CASSLIPGADGYTF.

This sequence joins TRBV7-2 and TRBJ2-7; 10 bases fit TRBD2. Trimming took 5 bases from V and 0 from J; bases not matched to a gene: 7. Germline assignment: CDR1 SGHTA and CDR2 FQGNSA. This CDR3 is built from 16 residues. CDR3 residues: CASSPGTSVLSYEQYF. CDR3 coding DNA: TGTGCCAGCAGCCCGGGGACTAGCGTTCTCTCCTACGAGCAGTACTTC.

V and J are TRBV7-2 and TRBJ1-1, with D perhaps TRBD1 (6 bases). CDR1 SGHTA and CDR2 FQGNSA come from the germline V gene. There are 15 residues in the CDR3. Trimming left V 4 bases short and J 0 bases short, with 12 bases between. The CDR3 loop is CASSYRGGLNTEAFF. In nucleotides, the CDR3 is TGTGCCAGCAGCTACCGGGGGGGCCTGAACACTGAAGCTTTCTTT.

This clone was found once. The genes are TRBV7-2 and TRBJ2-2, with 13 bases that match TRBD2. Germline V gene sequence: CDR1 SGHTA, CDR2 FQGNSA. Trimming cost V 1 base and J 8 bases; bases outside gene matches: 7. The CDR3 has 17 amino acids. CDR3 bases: TGTGCCAGCAGCTTAGTTGGGACTAGCGGGATTGGTGGGGAGCTGTTTTTT. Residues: CASSLVGTSGIGGELFF.

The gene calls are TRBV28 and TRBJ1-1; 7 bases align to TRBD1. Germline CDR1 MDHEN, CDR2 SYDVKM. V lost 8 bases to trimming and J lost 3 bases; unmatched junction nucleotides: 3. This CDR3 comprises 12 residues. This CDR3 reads CASVTGDTEAFF. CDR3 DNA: TGTGCCAGCGTTACAGGGGACACTGAAGCTTTCTTT.

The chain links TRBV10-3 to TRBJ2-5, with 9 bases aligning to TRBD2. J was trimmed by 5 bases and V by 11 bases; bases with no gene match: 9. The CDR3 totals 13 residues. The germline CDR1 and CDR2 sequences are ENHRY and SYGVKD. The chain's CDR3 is CAVGLALWETQYF. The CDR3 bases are TGTGCCGTGGGACTAGCTCTTTGGGAGACCCAGTACTTC.

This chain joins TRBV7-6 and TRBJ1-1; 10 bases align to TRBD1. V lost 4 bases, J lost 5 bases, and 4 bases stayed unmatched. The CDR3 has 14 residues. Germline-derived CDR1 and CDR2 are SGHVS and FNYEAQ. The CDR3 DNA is TGTGCCAGCAGCTCGACAGGGGGCCGGACTGAAGCTTTCTTT. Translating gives CASSSTGGRTEAFF.